The sequence of this TCR beta chain was determined in a study of T cells in Graves' hyperthyroidism and ophthalmopathy. Study-wide results and limits: Stable hyperthyroidism was separated from ophthalmopathy by a model based on 13 V-J features. Blood samples included most of the expanded thyroid clonotypes exceeding 0.001.

It was RNA transcripts that yielded the amplified TCR beta CDR3 regions. The HTBI set primed first-round TCR CDR3 RT-PCR. TCRdb redid the calling of the multiplex PCR reads with MiXCR, one entry per CDR3 protein. The sample carries just under 750,000 distinct CDR3 sequences, over 35% recorded once. Concerning this clonotype itself: The antigen is undetermined.

The hyperthyroidism patients had all been newly diagnosed, and their disease duration was under 2 months. Their ages ranged from 18 to 65 years. This CDR3 has 15 residues. CDR1 is SQVTM, CDR2 ANQGSEA, per germline. Trimming pared 5 bases from V and 1 base from J, leaving 18 bases between. Sequenced material: blood. This clonotype was obtained from a middle-aged woman with Graves' hyperthyroidism. V is TRBV29-1 and J is TRBJ2-7; TRBD2 is a possible D gene (7 bases). The CDR3 here is CSVLRGGQKSYEQYF. In DNA form, the CDR3 reads TGCAGCGTTCTGAGGGGGGGCCAAAAGTCCTACGAGCAGTACTTC.